This is a list of T cell receptor beta chains from one sample in a study of cytomegalovirus exposure and HLA in healthy donors. Sequenced by immunoSEQ multiplex PCR; TCRdb stores in-frame clones only, minus some. The profile shows 65,000 to 80,000 clones, about 78% of them singletons. The sample consisted of PBMCs. The receptors derive from a woman between 40 and 55 years old in good health and CMV-seropositive. CDR3s include the opening cysteine and the closing phenylalanine or tryptophan. The order of the fields is clone size, J gene, D gene, V gene, CDR3 protein, CDR3 DNA. A D gene is named only where the DNA matches it firmly. The listing skips clone size in some rows; elsewhere it reads once, few, many or a size class.

.	TRBJ2-3	.	TRBV7-2	CASSLEYLRTDTQYF	TGTGCCAGCAGCTTAGAGTACCTACGCACAGATACGCAGTATTTT
.	TRBJ2-1	.	TRBV7-2	CASSTQGSSYNEQFF	TGTGCCAGCAGCACGCAGGGAAGCTCCTACAATGAGCAGTTCTTC
few	TRBJ1-4	.	TRBV5-1	CASSWGATNEKLFF	TGCGCCAGCAGCTGGGGCGCAACTAATGAAAAACTGTTTTTT
.	TRBJ1-1	TRBD1	TRBV7-9	CASSLGIRGRQANTEAFF	TGTGCCAGCAGCTTAGGTATCAGGGGGCGACAGGCGAACACTGAAGCTTTCTTT
.	TRBJ2-3	.	TRBV6-1	CASSPGYITDTQYF	TGTGCCAGCAGTCCGGGTTATATCACAGATACGCAGTATTTT
once	TRBJ1-6	.	TRBV6-4	CASSELGRGGSPLHF	TGTGCCAGCAGTGAATTAGGAAGGGGAGGTTCACCCCTCCACTTT
.	TRBJ2-5	TRBD2	TRBV7-3	CASRGILAGEQETQYF	TGTGCCAGCAGGGGGATACTAGCGGGGGAGCAAGAGACCCAGTACTTC
few	TRBJ2-7	TRBD2	TRBV6-5	CASSFLAGDKGEQYF	TGTGCCAGCAGTTTCCTAGCGGGCGACAAAGGGGAGCAGTACTTC
.	TRBJ2-3	TRBD2	TRBV5-1	CASSLGVAGLYTDTQYF	TGCGCCAGCAGCTTGGGGGTAGCGGGCCTATACACAGATACGCAGTATTTT
once	TRBJ1-1	.	TRBV11-3	CASSPRSGSTEAFF	TGTGCCAGCAGCCCTCGGTCCGGGAGCACTGAAGCTTTCTTT